This TCR beta chain is from a study of PD-1 blockade in classical Hodgkin lymphoma. Study-wide findings and caveats: Exclusion was the outcome for patients who began nivolumab under 1 year after ASCT.

After autologous stem cell transplantation all patients relapsed, and prior brentuximab vedotin exposure differed between cohorts. Repertoires were generated with immunoSEQ multiplex PCR, while TCRdb's copy carries only in-frame clones and drops some. The sample has about 84,000 clones, approximately 88% seen once. The CDR3 has 15 residues. Germline-derived CDR1 and CDR2 are SGHVS and FNYEAQ. V gave up 5 bases and J gave up 2 bases, with 16 bases separating them. This clone showed up just once. Its antigen is not identified. This specimen was peripheral blood mononuclear cells (PBMCs), taken at baseline. This chain links TRBV7-6 with TRBJ2-7, with a tentative D call TRBD2 (6 bases). The origin of this receptor is a human donor with classical Hodgkin lymphoma. As DNA, the CDR3 is TGTGCCAGCAGCACTCAGGGCGGGGCTACCTACGAGCAGTACTTC. It is translated as CASSTQGGATYEQYF. Complete variable domain (other parts from reference TRBV7-6 and TRBJ2-7): GAGVSQSPRYKVTKRGQDVALRCDPISGHVSLYWYRQALGQGPEFLTYFNYEAQQDKSGLPNDRFSAERPEGSISTLTIQRTEQRDSAMYRCASSTQGGATYEQYFGPGTRLTVT.